The rows below give T cell receptor beta chains drawn from one sample of a study of long-term antiretroviral therapy in people with HIV. Assay used: immunoSEQ multiplex PCR; TCRdb lists only in-frame clones, some missing. Here the sample spans around 20,000 clones, around 80% being singletons. Specimen: unsorted PBMCs, collected at the start of antiretroviral therapy, before treatment. These TCRs come from a woman in her 40s with HIV. The CDR3 runs from the conserved cysteine through the conserved F or W. Each record gives: V gene, D gene, clone size, J gene, CDR3 protein, CDR3 DNA. D genes are given only for firm matches. Clone size is given for some rows only: seen once, a few or many times, or a class if the clone is expanded.

V: TRBV7-2
D: TRBD1
size: .
J: TRBJ1-6
CDR3: CASSGGTGVGSPLHF
DNA: TGTGCCAGCAGCGGGGGGACAGGGGTTGGTTCACCCCTCCACTTT

V: TRBV30
D: TRBD2
size: .
J: TRBJ2-5
CDR3: CAWSVGLAGGRETQYF
DNA: TGTGCCTGGAGTGTGGGACTAGCGGGGGGGCGGGAGACCCAGTACTTC

V: TRBV10-3
D: TRBD2
size: .
J: TRBJ2-1
CDR3: CAISESGRGANNEQFF
DNA: TGTGCCATCAGTGAGTCAGGGCGGGGGGCCAACAATGAGCAGTTCTTC

V: TRBV2
D: TRBD1
size: .
J: TRBJ2-1
CDR3: CASVGTAHNEQFF
DNA: TGTGCCAGCGTTGGGACAGCGCACAATGAGCAGTTCTTC

V: TRBV28
D: .
size: few
J: TRBJ1-2
CDR3: CASSFPLGRIYGYTF
DNA: TGTGCCAGCAGTTTCCCCCTCGGAAGGATCTATGGCTACACCTTC

V: TRBV9
D: .
size: .
J: TRBJ1-1
CDR3: CASSPSRGDTEAFF
DNA: TGTGCCAGCAGCCCCAGCAGAGGGGACACTGAAGCTTTCTTT

V: TRBV30
D: TRBD2
size: .
J: TRBJ2-3
CDR3: CAWSWAGGTTDTQYF
DNA: TGTGCCTGGAGTTGGGCGGGGGGGACCACAGATACGCAGTATTTT

V: TRBV6-5
D: TRBD1
size: .
J: TRBJ2-7
CDR3: CASRRFWDSKRKQYF
DNA: TGTGCCAGCAGGCGATTTTGGGACAGCAAACGTAAGCAGTACTTC

V: TRBV10-3
D: .
size: .
J: TRBJ2-3
CDR3: CAIRPTGPAGDTQYF
DNA: TGTGCCATCAGGCCGACGGGACCCGCAGGAGATACGCAGTATTTT

V: TRBV6-5
D: .
size: .
J: TRBJ2-7
CDR3: CASSYGDKGGDEQYF
DNA: TGTGCCAGCAGTTACGGGGACAAGGGGGGCGACGAGCAGTACTTC

V: TRBV5-1
D: TRBD1
size: .
J: TRBJ2-1
CDR3: CASSLEQGASNEQFF
DNA: TGCGCCAGCAGCTTAGAACAGGGGGCGAGCAATGAGCAGTTCTTC

V: TRBV7-2
D: .
size: .
J: TRBJ2-1
CDR3: CASSQIPSSYNEQFF
DNA: TGTGCCAGCAGCCAAATCCCGAGCTCCTACAATGAGCAGTTCTTC

V: TRBV28
D: .
size: .
J: TRBJ1-5
CDR3: CASRKPQGSNQPQHF
DNA: TGTGCCAGCAGAAAACCCCAAGGGAGCAATCAGCCCCAGCATTTT

V: TRBV6-5
D: .
size: medium-sized
J: TRBJ1-1
CDR3: CASSYSGGTEAFF
DNA: TGTGCCAGCAGTTATTCGGGGGGCACTGAAGCTTTCTTT

V: TRBV10-3
D: .
size: .
J: TRBJ1-1
CDR3: CAISEDRGTEAFF
DNA: TGTGCCATCAGTGAGGACCGGGGAACTGAAGCTTTCTTT

V: TRBV19
D: .
size: .
J: TRBJ1-5
CDR3: CASTVYGQIGSNQPQHF
DNA: TGTGCCAGTACCGTATACGGACAGATAGGTAGCAATCAGCCCCAGCATTTT

V: TRBV7-6
D: TRBD1
size: .
J: TRBJ1-6
CDR3: CASSSRLRDRNSPLHF
DNA: TGTGCCAGCAGCTCCCGACTCCGGGACAGGAATTCACCCCTCCACTTT

V: TRBV29-1
D: .
size: .
J: TRBJ1-2
CDR3: CSVEMGNYGYTF
DNA: TGCAGCGTTGAGATGGGGAACTATGGCTACACCTTC

V: TRBV28
D: .
size: .
J: TRBJ1-5
CDR3: CASSSTPGTYSNQPQHF
DNA: TGTGCCAGCAGCTCTACCCCCGGGACCTATAGCAATCAGCCCCAGCATTTT

V: TRBV23-1
D: .
size: .
J: TRBJ2-2
CDR3: CASKRTGYTGELFF
DNA: TGCGCCAGCAAGCGCACAGGGTATACCGGGGAGCTGTTTTTT

V: TRBV6-1
D: TRBD1
size: .
J: TRBJ1-1
CDR3: CASSAQGGTEAFF
DNA: TGTGCCAGCAGTGCTCAGGGGGGGACTGAAGCTTTCTTT

V: TRBV4-1
D: TRBD1
size: .
J: TRBJ2-7
CDR3: CASSQEPTGAYSYEQYF
DNA: TGCGCCAGCAGCCAAGAACCAACAGGGGCGTACTCCTACGAGCAGTACTTC

V: TRBV7-2
D: .
size: .
J: TRBJ1-3
CDR3: CASSLTASSGNTIYF
DNA: TGTGCCAGCAGCTTGACAGCGAGCTCTGGAAACACCATATATTTT

V: TRBV10-3
D: .
size: once
J: TRBJ2-4
CDR3: CAISAGLPIQYF
DNA: TGTGCCATCAGTGCAGGGCTCCCCATTCAGTACTTC

V: TRBV27
D: TRBD2
size: .
J: TRBJ2-7
CDR3: CASSFGAGGLYEQYF
DNA: TGTGCCAGCAGTTTTGGGGCGGGGGGGCTCTACGAGCAGTACTTC

V: TRBV7-2
D: TRBD2
size: few
J: TRBJ2-1
CDR3: CASTIAGGPAEQFF
DNA: TGTGCCAGCACCATAGCGGGGGGGCCAGCGGAGCAGTTCTTC

V: TRBV30
D: .
size: .
J: TRBJ1-4
CDR3: CAWSVQREKLFF
DNA: TGTGCCTGGAGTGTACAAAGGGAAAAACTGTTTTTT

V: TRBV9
D: .
size: .
J: TRBJ2-3
CDR3: CASSVAPDTQYF
DNA: TGTGCCAGCAGCGTAGCCCCAGATACGCAGTATTTT

V: TRBV5-1
D: TRBD1
size: few
J: TRBJ2-1
CDR3: CASRPRTGSTREQFF
DNA: TGCGCCAGCAGACCTAGGACAGGATCCACTCGGGAGCAGTTCTTC

V: TRBV10-1
D: TRBD2
size: .
J: TRBJ2-5
CDR3: CASSATSGCTQYF
DNA: TGCGCCAGCAGTGCAACTAGCGGGTGTACCCAGTACTTC

V: TRBV6-1
D: .
size: once
J: TRBJ1-2
CDR3: CASTPTVANYGYTF
DNA: TGTGCCAGCACCCCGACAGTAGCTAACTATGGCTACACCTTC

V: TRBV4-3
D: .
size: .
J: TRBJ1-6
CDR3: CASSQDLWLGGPLHF
DNA: TGCGCCAGCAGCCAAGATCTTTGGCTCGGAGGACCCCTCCACTTT

V: TRBV18
D: .
size: .
J: TRBJ1-1
CDR3: CASSPRTVNTEAFF
DNA: TGTGCCAGCTCACCAAGAACAGTGAACACTGAAGCTTTCTTT

V: TRBV10-1
D: TRBD1
size: .
J: TRBJ1-5
CDR3: CASSRDRDKLGNQPQHF
DNA: TGCGCCAGCAGCCGCGACAGGGATAAGTTGGGCAATCAGCCCCAGCATTTT

V: TRBV4-3
D: .
size: few
J: TRBJ2-2
CDR3: CASSQAGGGGGELFF
DNA: TGCGCCAGCAGCCAAGCTGGAGGGGGGGGCGGGGAGCTGTTTTTT

V: TRBV27
D: TRBD2
size: .
J: TRBJ2-7
CDR3: CASSAAGDMSWEQYF
DNA: TGTGCCAGCAGCGCGGCGGGGGATATGTCTTGGGAGCAGTACTTC

V: TRBV2
D: .
size: .
J: TRBJ1-2
CDR3: CATGQQNGYTF
DNA: TGTGCCACCGGACAGCAGAATGGCTACACCTTC

V: TRBV2
D: .
size: .
J: TRBJ1-4
CDR3: CASCTPGGSGNEKLFF
DNA: TGTGCCAGCTGTACCCCAGGAGGCAGCGGTAATGAAAAACTGTTTTTT

V: TRBV11-2
D: .
size: .
J: TRBJ2-7
CDR3: CASSPGGGTEYEQYF
DNA: TGTGCCAGCAGCCCAGGAGGGGGGACAGAGTACGAGCAGTACTTC

V: TRBV7-3
D: .
size: .
J: TRBJ2-5
CDR3: CASSLGSGFQETQYF
DNA: TGTGCCAGCAGCTTAGGCTCCGGGTTTCAAGAGACCCAGTACTTC

V: TRBV29-1
D: TRBD1
size: .
J: TRBJ1-1
CDR3: CSVKQGASDTFF
DNA: TGCAGCGTAAAGCAGGGGGCAAGTGACACTTTCTTT

V: TRBV6-1
D: .
size: medium-sized
J: TRBJ1-5
CDR3: CASKFSGAGQPQHF
DNA: TGTGCCAGCAAGTTTTCGGGGGCTGGTCAGCCCCAGCATTTT

V: TRBV7-2
D: TRBD1
size: .
J: TRBJ1-2
CDR3: CASTLQGYGYTF
DNA: TGTGCCAGCACCCTACAGGGGTATGGCTACACCTTC

V: TRBV9
D: .
size: .
J: TRBJ2-1
CDR3: CASSEWGGRGDNEQFF
DNA: TGTGCCAGCAGCGAGTGGGGGGGGCGGGGAGACAATGAGCAGTTCTTC

V: TRBV7-9
D: TRBD1
size: .
J: TRBJ1-1
CDR3: CASSPTGDTEAFF
DNA: TGTGCCAGCAGCCCGACAGGGGACACTGAAGCTTTCTTT

V: TRBV9
D: .
size: .
J: TRBJ2-1
CDR3: CASSRGVEMGEQFF
DNA: TGTGCCAGCAGCCGAGGGGTAGAAATGGGTGAGCAGTTCTTC